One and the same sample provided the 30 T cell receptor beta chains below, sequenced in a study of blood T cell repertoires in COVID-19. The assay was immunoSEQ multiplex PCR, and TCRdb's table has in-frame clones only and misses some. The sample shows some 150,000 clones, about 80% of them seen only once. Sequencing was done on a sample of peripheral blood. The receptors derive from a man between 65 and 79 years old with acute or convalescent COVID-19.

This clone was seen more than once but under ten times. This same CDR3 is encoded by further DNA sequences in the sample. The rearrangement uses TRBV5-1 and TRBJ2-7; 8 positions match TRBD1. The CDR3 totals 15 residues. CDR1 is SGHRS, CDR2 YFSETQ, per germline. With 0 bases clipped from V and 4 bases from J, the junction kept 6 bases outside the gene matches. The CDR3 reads CASSLDTGGRYEQYF. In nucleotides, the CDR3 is TGCGCCAGCAGCTTGGATACAGGGGGTAGGTACGAGCAGTACTTC.

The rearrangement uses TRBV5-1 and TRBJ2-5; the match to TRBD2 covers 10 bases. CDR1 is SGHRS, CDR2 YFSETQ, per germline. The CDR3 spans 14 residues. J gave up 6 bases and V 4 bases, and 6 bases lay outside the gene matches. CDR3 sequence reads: CASSDQRGGKTQYF. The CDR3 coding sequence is TGCGCCAGCAGCGATCAGCGGGGGGGAAAGACCCAGTACTTC.

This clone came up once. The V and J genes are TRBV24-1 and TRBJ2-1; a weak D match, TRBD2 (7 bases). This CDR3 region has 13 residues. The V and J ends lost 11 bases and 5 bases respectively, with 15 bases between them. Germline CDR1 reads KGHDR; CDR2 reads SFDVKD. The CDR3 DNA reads TGTGCCATCAGGGGAGGGGCCAACAATGAGCAGTTCTTC. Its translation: CAIRGGANNEQFF.

The CDR3 DNA follows: TGTGCCAGCAGCCAGACAGGGGTTAGCACTGAAGCTTTCTTT. Its translation: CASSQTGVSTEAFF. This sequence joins TRBV7-8 and TRBJ1-1, with 8 bases that match TRBD1. Trimming took 5 bases from V and 4 from J; bases not matched to a gene: 6. The germline V gene has CDR1 SGHVS and CDR2 FQNEAQ. This CDR3 is built from 14 residues.

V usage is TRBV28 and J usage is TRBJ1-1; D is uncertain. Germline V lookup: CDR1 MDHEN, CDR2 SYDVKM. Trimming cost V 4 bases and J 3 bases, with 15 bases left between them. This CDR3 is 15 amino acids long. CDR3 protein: CASSSLLRGYTEAFF. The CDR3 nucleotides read TGTGCCAGCAGTTCCTTGCTCCGGGGATACACTGAAGCTTTCTTT.

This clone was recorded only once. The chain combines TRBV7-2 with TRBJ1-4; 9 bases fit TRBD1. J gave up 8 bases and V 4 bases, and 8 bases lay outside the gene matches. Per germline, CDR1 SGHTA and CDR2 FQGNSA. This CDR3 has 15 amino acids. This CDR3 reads CASSWRTGEREKLFF. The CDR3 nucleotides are TGTGCCAGCAGCTGGAGGACAGGGGAAAGAGAAAAACTGTTTTTT.

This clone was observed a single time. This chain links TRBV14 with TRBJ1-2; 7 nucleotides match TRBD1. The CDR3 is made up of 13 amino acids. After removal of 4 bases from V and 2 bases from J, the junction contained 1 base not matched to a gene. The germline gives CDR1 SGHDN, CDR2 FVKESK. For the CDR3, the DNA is TGTGCCAGCAGCCCGGACAGGAACTATGGCTACACCTTC. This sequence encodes CASSPDRNYGYTF.

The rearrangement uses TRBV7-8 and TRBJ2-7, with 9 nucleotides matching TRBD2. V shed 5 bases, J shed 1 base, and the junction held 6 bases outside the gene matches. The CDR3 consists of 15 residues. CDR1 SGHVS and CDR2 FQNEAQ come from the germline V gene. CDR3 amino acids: CASSRRAGGSYEQYF. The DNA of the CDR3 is TGTGCCAGCAGCCGTCGGGCGGGAGGGTCCTACGAGCAGTACTTC.

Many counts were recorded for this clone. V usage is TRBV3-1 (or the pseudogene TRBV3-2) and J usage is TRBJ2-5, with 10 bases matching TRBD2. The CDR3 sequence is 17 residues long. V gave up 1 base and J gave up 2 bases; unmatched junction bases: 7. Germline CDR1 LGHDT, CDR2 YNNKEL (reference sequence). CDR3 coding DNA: TGTGCCAGCAGCCAAGTACTAGCGGGAAGAAATCAAGAGACCCAGTACTTC. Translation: CASSQVLAGRNQETQYF.

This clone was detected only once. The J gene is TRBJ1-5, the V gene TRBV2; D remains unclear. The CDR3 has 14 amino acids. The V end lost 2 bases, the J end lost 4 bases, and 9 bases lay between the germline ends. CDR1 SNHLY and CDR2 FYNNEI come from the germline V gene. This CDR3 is CASSETDTNQPQHF. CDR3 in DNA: TGTGCCAGCAGTGAAACTGACACAAATCAGCCCCAGCATTTT.

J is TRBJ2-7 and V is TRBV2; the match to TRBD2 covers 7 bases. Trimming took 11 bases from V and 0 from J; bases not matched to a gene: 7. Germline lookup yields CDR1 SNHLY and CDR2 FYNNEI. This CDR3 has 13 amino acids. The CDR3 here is CAWSGTTSYEQYF. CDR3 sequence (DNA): TGTGCCTGGTCCGGGACTACCTCCTACGAGCAGTACTTC.

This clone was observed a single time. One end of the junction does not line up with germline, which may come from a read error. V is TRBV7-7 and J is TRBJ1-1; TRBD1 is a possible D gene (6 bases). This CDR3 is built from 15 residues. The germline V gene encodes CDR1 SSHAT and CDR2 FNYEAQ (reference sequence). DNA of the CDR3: TGTGCTAGCAGCTTCCCAGGGGCCCCGAACACTGAAGCTTTCTTT. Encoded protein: CASSFPGAPNTEAFF.

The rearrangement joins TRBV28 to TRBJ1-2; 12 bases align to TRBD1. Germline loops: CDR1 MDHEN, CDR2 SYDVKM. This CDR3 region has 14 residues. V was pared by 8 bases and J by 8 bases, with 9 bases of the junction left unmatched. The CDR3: CASLPGQGAEGYTF. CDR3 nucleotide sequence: TGTGCCAGCCTGCCGGGACAGGGGGCGGAAGGCTACACCTTC.

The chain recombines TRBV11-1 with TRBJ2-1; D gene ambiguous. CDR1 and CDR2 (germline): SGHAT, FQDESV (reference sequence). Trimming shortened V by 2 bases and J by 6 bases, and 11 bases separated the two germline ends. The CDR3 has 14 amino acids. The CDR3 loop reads CASSLSTESNEQFF. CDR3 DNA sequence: TGTGCCAGCAGCTTAAGTACTGAATCCAATGAGCAGTTCTTC.

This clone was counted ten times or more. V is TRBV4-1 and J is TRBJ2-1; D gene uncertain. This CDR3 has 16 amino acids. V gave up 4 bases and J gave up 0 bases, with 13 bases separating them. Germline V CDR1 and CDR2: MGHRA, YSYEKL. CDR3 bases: TGCGCCAGCAGCCCACGATTCTCGAGCTCCTACAATGAGCAGTTCTTC. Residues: CASSPRFSSSYNEQFF.

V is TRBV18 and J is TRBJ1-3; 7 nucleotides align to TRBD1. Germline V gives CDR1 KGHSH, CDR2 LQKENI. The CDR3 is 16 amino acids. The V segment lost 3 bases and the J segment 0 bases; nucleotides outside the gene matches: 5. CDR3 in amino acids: CASSPGTAYSGNTIYF. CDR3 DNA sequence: TGTGCCAGCTCACCCGGGACAGCCTACTCTGGAAACACCATATATTTT.

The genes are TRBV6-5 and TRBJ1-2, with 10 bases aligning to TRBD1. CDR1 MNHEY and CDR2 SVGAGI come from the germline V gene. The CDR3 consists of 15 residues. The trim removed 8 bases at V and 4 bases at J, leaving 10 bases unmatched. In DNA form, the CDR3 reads TGTGCCAGCGCCGCCGGACAGGGGGTAGGCTATGGCTACACCTTC. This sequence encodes CASAAGQGVGYGYTF.

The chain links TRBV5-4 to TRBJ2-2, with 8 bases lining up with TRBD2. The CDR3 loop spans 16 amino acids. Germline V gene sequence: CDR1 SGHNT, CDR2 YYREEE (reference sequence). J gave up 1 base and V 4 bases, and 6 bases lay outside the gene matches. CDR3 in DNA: TGTGCCAGCAGCCCCACTAGCGGAGTGAACACCGGGGAGCTGTTTTTT. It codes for CASSPTSGVNTGELFF.

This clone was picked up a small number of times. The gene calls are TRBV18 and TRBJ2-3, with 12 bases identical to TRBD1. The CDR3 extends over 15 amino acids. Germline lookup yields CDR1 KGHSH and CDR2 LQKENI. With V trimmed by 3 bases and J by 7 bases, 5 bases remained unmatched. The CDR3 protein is CASSPGTGGINTQYF. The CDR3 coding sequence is TGTGCCAGCTCACCCGGGACAGGGGGCATTAATACGCAGTATTTT.

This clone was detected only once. The CDR3 here is CASSLSGNTIYF. The CDR3 coding sequence is TGTGCCAGCAGCCTCTCTGGAAACACCATATATTTT. V and J are TRBV12-3 or TRBV12-4 and TRBJ1-3; D call uncertain. The CDR3 sequence is 12 residues long. Trimming shortened V by 6 bases and J by 0 bases, and 3 bases separated the two germline ends.

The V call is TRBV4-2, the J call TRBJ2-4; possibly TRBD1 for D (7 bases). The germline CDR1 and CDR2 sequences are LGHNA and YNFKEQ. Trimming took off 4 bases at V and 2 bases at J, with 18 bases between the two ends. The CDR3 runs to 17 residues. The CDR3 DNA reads TGTGCCAGCAGCCCGGAGGCGGCAGGGGGGACCAAAAACATTCAGTACTTC. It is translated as CASSPEAAGGTKNIQYF.

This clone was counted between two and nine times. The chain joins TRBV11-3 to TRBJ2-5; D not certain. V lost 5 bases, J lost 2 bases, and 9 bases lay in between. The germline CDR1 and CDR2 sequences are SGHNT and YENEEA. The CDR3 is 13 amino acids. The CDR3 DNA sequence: TGTGCCAGCAGCCTCGGTCCTCAAGAGACCCAGTACTTC. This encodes CASSLGPQETQYF.

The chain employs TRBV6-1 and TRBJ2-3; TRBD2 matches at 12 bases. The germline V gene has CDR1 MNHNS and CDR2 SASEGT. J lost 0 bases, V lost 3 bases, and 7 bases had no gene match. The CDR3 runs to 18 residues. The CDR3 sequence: CASSDPTGTSGSTDTQYF. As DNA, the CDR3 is TGTGCCAGCAGTGATCCGACAGGGACTAGCGGGAGCACAGATACGCAGTATTTT.

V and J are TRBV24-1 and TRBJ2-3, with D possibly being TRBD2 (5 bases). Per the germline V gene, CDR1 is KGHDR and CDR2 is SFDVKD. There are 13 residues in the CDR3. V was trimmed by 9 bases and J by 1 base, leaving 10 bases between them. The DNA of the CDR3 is TGTGCCACCCCCGAGGGAGGCACAGATACGCAGTATTTT. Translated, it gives CATPEGGTDTQYF.

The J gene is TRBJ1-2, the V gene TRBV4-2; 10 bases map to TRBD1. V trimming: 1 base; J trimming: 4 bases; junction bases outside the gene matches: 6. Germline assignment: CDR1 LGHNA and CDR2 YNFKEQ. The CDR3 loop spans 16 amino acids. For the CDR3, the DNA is TGTGCCAGCAGCCAAGGCGGGACAGGGGTTGGCTATGGCTACACCTTC. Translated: CASSQGGTGVGYGYTF.

As DNA, the CDR3 is TGCAGCGTTGTGTTTGGCCCTCATAATTCACCCCTCCACTTT. Protein sequence: CSVVFGPHNSPLHF. This chain connects TRBV29-1 to TRBJ1-6; D is undetermined. The V gene lost 4 bases and the J gene lost 5 bases, with 12 bases spanning the gap. Germline V gene lookup returns CDR1 SQVTM and CDR2 ANQGSEA. The CDR3 is 14 amino acids.

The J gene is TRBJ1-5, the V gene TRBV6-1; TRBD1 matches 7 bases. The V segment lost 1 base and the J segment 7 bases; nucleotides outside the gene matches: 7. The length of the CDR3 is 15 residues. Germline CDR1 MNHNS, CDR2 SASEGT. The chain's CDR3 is CASSEVRDRRQPQHF. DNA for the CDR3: TGTGCCAGCAGTGAAGTCCGGGACAGAAGACAGCCCCAGCATTTT.

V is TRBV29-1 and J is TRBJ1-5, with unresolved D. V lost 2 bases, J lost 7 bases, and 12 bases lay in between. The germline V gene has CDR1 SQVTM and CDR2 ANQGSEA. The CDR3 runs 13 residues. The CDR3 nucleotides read TGCAGCGTTGAATTCGAGGATTCCCAGCCCCAGCATTTT. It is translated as CSVEFEDSQPQHF.

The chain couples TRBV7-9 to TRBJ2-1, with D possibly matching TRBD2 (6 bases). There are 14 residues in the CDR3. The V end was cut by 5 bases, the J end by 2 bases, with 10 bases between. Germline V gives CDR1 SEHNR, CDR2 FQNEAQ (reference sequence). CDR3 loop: CASSPLATYNEQFF. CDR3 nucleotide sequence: TGTGCCAGCAGCCCACTAGCAACCTACAATGAGCAGTTCTTC.

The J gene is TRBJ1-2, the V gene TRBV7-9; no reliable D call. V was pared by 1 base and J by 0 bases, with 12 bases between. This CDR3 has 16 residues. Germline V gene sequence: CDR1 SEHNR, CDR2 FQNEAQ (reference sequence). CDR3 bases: TGTGCCAGCAGCTTAGTAGTCGTCGGAGCTAACTATGGCTACACCTTC. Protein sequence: CASSLVVVGANYGYTF.